Each of the 5 T cell receptor beta chains below was sequenced from the same sample in a study of vaccination effects on CD4 cells after COVID-19 (dated by TCRdb to 2021 to 2024). In the ViraFEST assay, PBMC were stimulated with viral peptide pools, and TCR sequencing was then used to find antigen-specific CD4+ T cell clonotypes based on their expansion. After less than eleven days of culture, CD4+ T cells were isolated with the EasySep CD4+ T cell isolation kit. Negative nucleocapsid antibody results before and after vaccination confirmed that the healthy vaccine recipients had no prior SARS-CoV-2 infection. The library was generated by the immunoSEQ multiplex PCR assay. TCRdb stores this immuneACCESS table with in-frame sequences only. Part of the clones is absent; in the studies checked, under half of the shortfall reflects unresolved V genes, and no reason is known for the rest. The sample data list approximately 21,000 clones, and about 63% of these were observed just once. The leading ten clones occupy approximately 10% of the sample.

The antigens these receptors bind are not known. The material sequenced was CD4+ T cells from PBMCs cultured with HCoV-NL63 spike peptides, taken before COVID-19 vaccination. The cell subset or site label of this sample denotes: HCoV-NL63 spike overlapping peptide pool stimulation. These receptors were obtained from a human donor who received a COVID-19 vaccine.

The chain links TRBV2 to TRBJ2-3; 12 bases agree with TRBD1. The CDR3 is made up of 15 amino acids. Germline CDR1 and CDR2: SNHLY and FYNNEI. The V gene end was trimmed by 6 bases and the J gene end by 6 bases; junction bases not matched to a gene: 7. The CDR3 here is CASRAGTGGADTQYF. The CDR3 DNA follows: TGTGCCAGCAGGGCCGGGACAGGGGGCGCGGATACGCAGTATTTT. The variable domain in full, completed from reference TRBV2 and TRBJ2-3, reads EPEVTQTPSHQVTQMGQEVILRCVPISNHLYFYWYRQILGQKVEFLVSFYNNEISEKSEIFDDQFSVERPDGSNFTLKIRSTKLEDSAMYFCASRAGTGGADTQYFGPGTRLTVL.

V gene TRBV12-3 or TRBV12-4 combines with J gene TRBJ2-5; no clear D. Trimming took off 4 bases at V and 5 bases at J, with 11 bases between the two ends. The CDR3 length is 13 residues. Here the CDR3 DNA reads TGTGCCAGCAGTTACTATTTATTCGAGACCCAGTACTTC. Encoded protein: CASSYYLFETQYF.

Only one count was recorded for this clone. The rearrangement joins TRBV7-6 to TRBJ1-1; no definite D call. The CDR3 covers 14 residues. The germline V gene has CDR1 SGHVS and CDR2 FNYEAQ. Trimming took 5 bases from V and 2 from J, leaving 12 bases between them. The CDR3 DNA reads TGTGCCAGCAGCCGTCAGACCGACAACACTGAAGCTTTCTTT. This translates into CASSRQTDNTEAFF.

Here the CDR3 reads CSGGQNNEQFF. The CDR3 DNA sequence: TGCAGTGGCGGGCAGAACAATGAGCAGTTCTTC. V usage is TRBV20-1 and J usage is TRBJ2-1; weak D call: TRBD2 (5 bases). The CDR3 contains 11 residues. V lost 7 bases and J 5 bases, leaving 9 bases between the germline ends. Per the germline V gene, CDR1 is DFQATT and CDR2 is SNEGSKA (reference sequence).

The chain has TRBV2 and TRBJ2-7, with TRBD1 matching over 10 bases. This CDR3 is 15 amino acids long. Trimming removed 6 bases from V and 2 bases from J; junction bases left unmatched: 7. Germline lookup yields CDR1 SNHLY and CDR2 FYNNEI. As DNA, the CDR3 is TGTGCCAGCAGCACCTTGGACAGGGGGACCTACGAGCAGTACTTC. Protein sequence: CASSTLDRGTYEQYF. Complete variable domain (other parts from reference TRBV2 and TRBJ2-7): EPEVTQTPSHQVTQMGQEVILRCVPISNHLYFYWYRQILGQKVEFLVSFYNNEISEKSEIFDDQFSVERPDGSNFTLKIRSTKLEDSAMYFCASSTLDRGTYEQYFGPGTRLTVT.